Following are 5 T cell receptor beta chains from one sample sequenced in a study of blood T cell repertoires in COVID-19. Libraries were prepared by immunoSEQ multiplex PCR; TCRdb keeps only in-frame clonotypes and omits some of them. The table has about 95,000 clones, around nine tenths seen once; the top ten hold less than 5%. Sequences were obtained from peripheral blood. These TCRs come from a woman aged 45 to 65 in a cohort sampled during active COVID-19.

The chain links TRBV5-1 to TRBJ1-4; perhaps TRBD1 as D (5 bases). Germline-derived CDR1 and CDR2 are SGHRS and YFSETQ. V was clipped by 0 bases and J by 6 bases, with 9 bases between them. CDR3 length: 14 amino acids. CDR3 region: CASSLEGSDEKLFF. In DNA form, the CDR3 reads TGCGCCAGCAGCTTGGAGGGGTCTGATGAAAAACTGTTTTTT.

This clone showed up just once. The chain links TRBV15 to TRBJ2-7; a possible D gene is TRBD1 (6 bases). The CDR3 loop spans 15 amino acids. The germline gives CDR1 LNHNV, CDR2 YYDKDF (reference sequence). V lost 3 bases and J lost 2, with 14 bases in between. CDR3 in DNA: TGTGCCACCAGCAGCTCAGGGGTTGGAACCTACGAGCAGTACTTC. It is translated as CATSSSGVGTYEQYF.

This clone has only a few counts. The J gene is TRBJ2-2, the V gene TRBV4-1; D is unclear. Trimming pared 0 bases from V and 2 bases from J, leaving 7 bases between. Per germline, CDR1 MGHRA and CDR2 YSYEKL. The CDR3 has 15 amino acids. CDR3 DNA sequence: TGCGCCAGCAGCCAAGATTTCACAAACACCGGGGAGCTGTTTTTT. It codes for CASSQDFTNTGELFF.

The V and J genes are TRBV2 and TRBJ1-4; TRBD1 agrees at 7 bases. The CDR3 has 14 residues. The V segment lost 6 bases and the J segment 5 bases; nucleotides outside the gene matches: 6. CDR1 SNHLY and CDR2 FYNNEI come from the germline V gene. The CDR3 bases are TGTGCCAGCAGCGTCGGGACAGCGAATGAAAAACTGTTTTTT. Translated: CASSVGTANEKLFF.

The sample holds one count of this clone. This chain connects TRBV19 to TRBJ1-2, with 7 bases matching TRBD1. The J segment lost 4 bases and the V segment lost 9 bases, leaving 14 bases of the junction unmatched. The CDR3 totals 15 residues. Per germline, CDR1 LNHDA and CDR2 SQIVND (reference sequence). The CDR3 here is CASFNDRVPPYGYTF. The CDR3 DNA sequence: TGTGCCAGCTTCAATGACAGGGTCCCCCCCTATGGCTACACCTTC.